The 20 T cell receptor beta chains below come from one sample, sequenced in a study of blood T cell repertoires in COVID-19. The data were produced by immunoSEQ multiplex PCR, yet TCRdb's version contains in-frame clones alone and is incomplete. The table includes a few hundred thousand clones, more than 70% detected once. Sequencing was performed on PBMCs or T cells enriched from blood (not recorded which). These receptors were taken from a man aged 35 to 55 in a cohort exposed to, infected with or recovered from COVID-19 (not recorded which).

This clone occurred a few times. The chain has TRBV19 and TRBJ2-3; 8 positions agree with TRBD1. The germline CDR1 and CDR2 sequences are LNHDA and SQIVND (reference sequence). The CDR3 runs to 15 residues. V dropped 5 bases and J dropped 3; count of bases not matched to a gene: 7. The CDR3 region is CASSVAGTGTDTQYF. The CDR3 nucleotides are TGTGCCAGTAGTGTAGCCGGGACAGGAACAGATACGCAGTATTTT.

The chain combines TRBV5-5 with TRBJ2-1; 7 nucleotides match TRBD1. The CDR3 sequence is 14 residues long. Germline assignment: CDR1 SGHKS and CDR2 YYEKEE (reference sequence). V was clipped by 4 bases and J by 6 bases; unmatched bases: 7. The CDR3 loop reads CASSLPGTVNEQFF. The CDR3 DNA follows: TGTGCCAGCAGCCTTCCCGGGACAGTCAATGAGCAGTTCTTC.

The rearrangement joins TRBV12-3 or TRBV12-4 to TRBJ1-4, with a tentative D call TRBD1 (5 bases). This CDR3 region has 13 residues. Trimming cost V 5 bases and J 5 bases, with 9 bases left between them. The CDR3 bases are TGTGCCAGCAGTGACAGTCGCAATGAAAAACTGTTTTTT. This encodes CASSDSRNEKLFF.

The J gene is TRBJ1-6, the V gene TRBV2, with 9 bases identical to TRBD1. The CDR3 runs to 15 residues. The germline V gene has CDR1 SNHLY and CDR2 FYNNEI. After removal of 6 bases from V and 7 bases from J, the junction contained 7 bases not matched to a gene. In DNA, the CDR3 is TGTGCCAGCAGGCCTCGACAGGGGGACAATTCACCCCTCCACTTT. Its protein product is CASRPRQGDNSPLHF.

The gene calls are TRBV19 and TRBJ2-2; D remains unclear. CDR3 length equals 13 residues. The germline V gene has CDR1 LNHDA and CDR2 SQIVND (reference sequence). Between the trimmed V and J ends, which lost 4 bases and 2 bases, there was a span of 5 bases. Here the CDR3 reads CASSNINTGELFF. The CDR3 DNA reads as TGTGCCAGTAGTAATATCAACACCGGGGAGCTGTTTTTT.

The V gene is TRBV7-8, the J gene TRBJ2-7; 9 nucleotides match TRBD2. This CDR3 comprises 15 residues. V lost 3 bases, J lost 4 bases, and 7 bases stayed unmatched. Germline lookup yields CDR1 SGHVS and CDR2 FQNEAQ. CDR3 loop: CASSLRALAGYEQYF. For the CDR3, the DNA is TGTGCCAGCAGCTTGAGAGCCCTAGCGGGATACGAGCAGTACTTC.

The chain joins TRBV4-1 to TRBJ2-7; possibly TRBD2 for D (5 bases). The V end lost 5 bases, the J end lost 3 bases, and 11 bases lay between the germline ends. The CDR3 is made up of 13 amino acids. The V gene's germline CDR1 is MGHRA and CDR2 YSYEKL. CDR3 protein: CASSTRELYEQYF. CDR3 nucleotide sequence: TGCGCCAGCAGCACCCGGGAACTCTACGAGCAGTACTTC.

This chain joins TRBV9 and TRBJ1-2; a possible D gene is TRBD1 (5 bases). The ends were cut back, 4 bases at V and 0 bases at J, with 13 bases in the middle. Germline CDR1 SGDLS, CDR2 YYNGEE. The CDR3 has 15 amino acids. CDR3: CASSIYRSANYGYTF. In DNA, the CDR3 is TGTGCCAGCAGCATTTACAGGAGTGCTAACTATGGCTACACCTTC. Complete variable domain (other parts from reference TRBV9 and TRBJ1-2): DSGVTQTPKHLITATGQRVTLRCSPRSGDLSVYWYQQSLDQGLQFLIQYYNGEERAKGNILERFSAQQFPDLHSELNLSSLELGDSALYFCASSIYRSANYGYTFGSGTRLTVV.

The chain couples TRBV4-1 to TRBJ2-7; D perhaps matches TRBD1 (5 bases). CDR1 and CDR2 (germline): MGHRA, YSYEKL. The CDR3 contains 14 residues. V was pared by 4 bases and J by 5 bases, with 15 bases between. CDR3 residues: CASSPSAGFNEQYF. Here the CDR3 DNA reads TGCGCCAGCAGCCCGTCGGCAGGGTTCAACGAGCAGTACTTC.

The chain is built from TRBV27 and TRBJ1-3; the match to TRBD1 covers 8 bases. J gave up 0 bases and V 4 bases, and 5 bases lay outside the gene matches. The V gene's germline CDR1 is MNHEY and CDR2 SMNVEV (reference sequence). This CDR3 has 16 amino acids. The CDR3 DNA is TGTGCCAGCAGTTCAAGGGACAGGTCCTCTGGAAACACCATATATTTT. It encodes CASSSRDRSSGNTIYF.

The J gene is TRBJ1-6, the V gene TRBV6-5, with D perhaps matching TRBD1 (6 bases). Germline-derived CDR1 and CDR2 are MNHEY and SVGAGI. The CDR3 consists of 14 residues. Trimming pared 11 bases from V and 8 bases from J, leaving 19 bases between. In DNA, the CDR3 is TGTGCCGTAACCGAGACAGGAACTTATTCACCCCTCCACTTT. Residues: CAVTETGTYSPLHF.

This clone has just one count. V and J are TRBV7-2 and TRBJ2-3, with TRBD2 matching 8 bases. This CDR3 is built from 15 residues. Germline-derived CDR1 and CDR2 are SGHTA and FQGNSA. Trimming took 5 bases from V and 3 from J; bases not matched to a gene: 7. CDR3 sequence: CASSLSGSKTDTQYF. DNA of the CDR3: TGTGCCAGCAGCCTGAGCGGGAGTAAGACAGATACGCAGTATTTT. The full variable domain, its missing parts supplied by reference TRBV7-2 and TRBJ2-3, is GAGVSQSPSNKVTEKGKDVELRCDPISGHTALYWYRQSLGQGLEFLIYFQGNSAPDKSGLPSDRFSAERTGGSVSTLTIQRTQQEDSAVYLCASSLSGSKTDTQYFGPGTRLTVL.

The chain uses TRBV2 and TRBJ2-7; 10 bases are a match to TRBD1. CDR1 and CDR2 (germline): SNHLY, FYNNEI. This CDR3 spans 15 amino acids. After removal of 7 bases from V and 7 bases from J, the junction contained 13 bases not matched to a gene. CDR3 DNA sequence: TGTGCCAGCACCTACCAAAAGGGGACAGGGGTGGAGCAGTACTTC. This sequence encodes CASTYQKGTGVEQYF.

CDR3 nucleotide sequence: TGTGCCAGCAGCTCTTTTTTGGGACAGTCAGGCCGAGAGACCCAGTACTTC. As protein: CASSSFLGQSGRETQYF. This rearrangement joins TRBV7-9 to TRBJ2-5, with 7 nucleotides matching TRBD1. This CDR3 spans 17 amino acids. Germline V gene sequence: CDR1 SEHNR, CDR2 FQNEAQ (reference sequence). V lost 4 bases, J lost 4 bases, and 15 bases stayed unmatched.

On this clone: This specimen includes other DNA sequences encoding the same CDR3. The chain links TRBV29-1 to TRBJ2-2; no reliable D call. Germline CDR1 reads SQVTM; CDR2 reads ANQGSEA. V lost 4 bases to trimming and J lost 3 bases, with 6 bases between them. The length of the CDR3 is 12 residues. CDR3 DNA sequence: TGCAGCGTTGTCCAGTACACCGGGGAGCTGTTTTTT. This codes for CSVVQYTGELFF.

The rearrangement links TRBV19 to TRBJ2-7, with TRBD2 matching over 9 bases. The J segment lost 2 bases and the V segment lost 4 bases, leaving 15 bases of the junction unmatched. The germline V gene encodes CDR1 LNHDA and CDR2 SQIVND (reference sequence). The CDR3 covers 18 residues. CDR3 nucleotide sequence: TGTGCCAGTAGTACCCTCGACAGGGCAGCTAGCGGGACCTACGAGCAGTACTTC. This sequence encodes CASSTLDRAASGTYEQYF.

This clone turned up a few times. The chain is built from TRBV2 and TRBJ2-7, with 11 bases lining up with TRBD2. CDR3 size: 14 residues. The germline gives CDR1 SNHLY, CDR2 FYNNEI. V shed 2 bases, J shed 5 bases, and the junction held 2 bases outside the gene matches. CDR3: CASSETSGRNEQYF. The CDR3 DNA follows: TGTGCCAGCAGTGAAACTAGCGGGAGAAACGAGCAGTACTTC. The whole variable domain, filled in from reference TRBV2 and TRBJ2-7, reads EPEVTQTPSHQVTQMGQEVILRCVPISNHLYFYWYRQILGQKVEFLVSFYNNEISEKSEIFDDQFSVERPDGSNFTLKIRSTKLEDSAMYFCASSETSGRNEQYFGPGTRLTVT.

The chain is built from TRBV3-1 (or the pseudogene TRBV3-2) and TRBJ2-5; 15 bases match TRBD2. The J segment lost 4 bases and the V segment lost 5 bases, leaving 8 bases of the junction unmatched. The CDR3 is 17 residues long. From germline, CDR1 is LGHDT and CDR2 YNNKEL (reference sequence). DNA for the CDR3: TGTGCCAGCAGCTCCCGGACTAGCGGGAGGGGGGCAGAGACCCAGTACTTC. It translates to CASSSRTSGRGAETQYF.

In DNA, the CDR3 is TGTGCCAGCAGCGTAAATCGACGGGATTTTTTGGGGGGCTACACCTTC. This encodes CASSVNRRDFLGGYTF. The chain couples TRBV9 to TRBJ1-2, with D hard to call. The CDR3 runs to 16 residues. Germline V gives CDR1 SGDLS, CDR2 YYNGEE. Trimming removed 1 base at V and 8 bases at J, with 21 bases between.

This rearrangement joins TRBV9 to TRBJ1-3; D not resolved. Trimming cost V 0 bases and J 7 bases, with 14 bases left between them. The CDR3 has 15 amino acids. The germline CDR1 and CDR2 sequences are SGDLS and YYNGEE. CDR3: CASSVGQVGLNTIYF. The CDR3 DNA reads as TGTGCCAGCAGCGTAGGCCAGGTTGGACTGAACACCATATATTTT. The entire variable domain, with the rest obtained from reference TRBV9 and TRBJ1-3, is as follows: DSGVTQTPKHLITATGQRVTLRCSPRSGDLSVYWYQQSLDQGLQFLIQYYNGEERAKGNILERFSAQQFPDLHSELNLSSLELGDSALYFCASSVGQVGLNTIYFGEGSWLTVV.